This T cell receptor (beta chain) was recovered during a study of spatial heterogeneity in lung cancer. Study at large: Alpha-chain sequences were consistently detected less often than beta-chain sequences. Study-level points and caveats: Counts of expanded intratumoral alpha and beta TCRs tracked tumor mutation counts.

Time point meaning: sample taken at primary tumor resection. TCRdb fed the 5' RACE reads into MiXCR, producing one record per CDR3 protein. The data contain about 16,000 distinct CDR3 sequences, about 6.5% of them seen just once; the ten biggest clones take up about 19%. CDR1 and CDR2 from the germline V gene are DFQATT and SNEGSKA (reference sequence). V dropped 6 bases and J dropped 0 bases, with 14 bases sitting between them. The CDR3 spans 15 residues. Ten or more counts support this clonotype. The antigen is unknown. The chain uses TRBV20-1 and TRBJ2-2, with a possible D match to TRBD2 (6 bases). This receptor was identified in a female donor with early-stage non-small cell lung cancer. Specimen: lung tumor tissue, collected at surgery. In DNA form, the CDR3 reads TGCAGTGCGGTGGGACTCGTCTCGAACACCGGGGAGCTGTTTTTT. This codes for CSAVGLVSNTGELFF.